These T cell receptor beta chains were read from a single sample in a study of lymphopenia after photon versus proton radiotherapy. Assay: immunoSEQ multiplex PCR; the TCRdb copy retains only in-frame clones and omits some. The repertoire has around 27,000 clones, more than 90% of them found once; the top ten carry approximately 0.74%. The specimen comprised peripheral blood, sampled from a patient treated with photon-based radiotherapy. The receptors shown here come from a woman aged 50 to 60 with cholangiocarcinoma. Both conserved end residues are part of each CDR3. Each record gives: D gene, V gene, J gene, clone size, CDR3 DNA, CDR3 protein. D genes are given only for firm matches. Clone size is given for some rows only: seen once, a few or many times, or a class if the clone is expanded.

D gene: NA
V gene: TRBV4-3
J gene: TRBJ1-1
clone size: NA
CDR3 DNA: TGCGCCAGCAGCCGAGACCCAGAGGCGAACACTGAAGCTTTCTTT
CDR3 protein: CASSRDPEANTEAFF

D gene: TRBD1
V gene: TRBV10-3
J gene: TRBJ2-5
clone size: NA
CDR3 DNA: TGTGCCTCTAGACAGGGAGTGGGGGAGACCCAGTACTTC
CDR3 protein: CASRQGVGETQYF

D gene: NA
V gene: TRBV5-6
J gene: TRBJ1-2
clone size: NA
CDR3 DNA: TGTGCCAGCAGCTTGCGGACCTATGGCTACACCTTC
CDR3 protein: CASSLRTYGYTF

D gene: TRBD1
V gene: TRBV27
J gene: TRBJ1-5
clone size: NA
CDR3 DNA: TGTGCCAGCAGTTTAGCGACAGGGAGCCCCCATTCCATCAATCAGCCCCAGCATTTT
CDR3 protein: CASSLATGSPHSINQPQHF

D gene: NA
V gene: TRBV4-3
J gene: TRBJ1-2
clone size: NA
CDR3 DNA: TGCGCCAGCAGCCCGCGGGGACTGAGTACCTATGGCTACACCTTC
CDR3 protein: CASSPRGLSTYGYTF

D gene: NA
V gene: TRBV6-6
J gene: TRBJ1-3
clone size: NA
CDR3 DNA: TGTGCCAGCAGTTACCAGGCCTCTGGAAACACCATATATTTT
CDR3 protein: CASSYQASGNTIYF

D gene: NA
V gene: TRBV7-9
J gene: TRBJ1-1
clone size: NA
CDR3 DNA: TGTGCCAGCAGCTTAGTTACTTTGGGGGGAACTGAAGCTTTCTTT
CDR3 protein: CASSLVTLGGTEAFF

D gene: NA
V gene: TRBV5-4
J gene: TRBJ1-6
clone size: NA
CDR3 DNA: TGTGCCAGCAGCTTACCCAATTCACCCCTCCACTTT
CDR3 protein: CASSLPNSPLHF

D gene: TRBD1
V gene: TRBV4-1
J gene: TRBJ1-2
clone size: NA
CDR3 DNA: TGCGCCAGCACCGGACAGGGCGCTGGCTACACCTTC
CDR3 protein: CASTGQGAGYTF

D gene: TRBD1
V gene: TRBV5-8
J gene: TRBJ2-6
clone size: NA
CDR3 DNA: TGTGCCAGCAGCCAGGACAGGCCTGGGGCCAACGTCCTGACTTTC
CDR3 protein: CASSQDRPGANVLTF

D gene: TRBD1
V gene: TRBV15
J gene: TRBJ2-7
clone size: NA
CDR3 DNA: TGTGCCACCAGCAGAGAGGGACAGGGGGCCTACGAGCAGTACTTC
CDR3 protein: CATSREGQGAYEQYF

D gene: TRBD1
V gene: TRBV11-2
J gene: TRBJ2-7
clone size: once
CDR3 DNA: TGTGCCAGCAGCCAGACAGGGGCTAGTGAGCAGTACTTC
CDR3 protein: CASSQTGASEQYF

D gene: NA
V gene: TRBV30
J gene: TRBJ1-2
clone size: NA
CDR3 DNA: TGTGCCTGGAGTGGCGGGGGTTACGGCTACACCTTC
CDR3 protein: CAWSGGGYGYTF

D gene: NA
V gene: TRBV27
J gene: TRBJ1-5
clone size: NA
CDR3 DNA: TGTGCCAGCAGCCCATATGGCGGCCATCAGCCCCAGCATTTT
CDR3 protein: CASSPYGGHQPQHF

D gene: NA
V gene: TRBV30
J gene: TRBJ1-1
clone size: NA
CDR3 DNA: TGTGCCTGGACTTGGGGGTTAGACACTGAAGCTTTCTTT
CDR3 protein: CAWTWGLDTEAFF

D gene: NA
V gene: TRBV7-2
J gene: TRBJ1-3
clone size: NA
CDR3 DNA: TGTGCCAGCAGCCCACGGATGCTCTCTGGAAACACCATATATTTT
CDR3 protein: CASSPRMLSGNTIYF

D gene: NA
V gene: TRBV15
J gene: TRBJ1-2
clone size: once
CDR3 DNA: TGTGCCACCAGCAGCTTACGAGGCTACACCTTC
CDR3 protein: CATSSLRGYTF

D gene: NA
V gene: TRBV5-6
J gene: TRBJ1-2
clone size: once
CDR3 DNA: TGTGCCAGCAGCTTGGCGGCCGGCTACACCTTC
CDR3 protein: CASSLAAGYTF

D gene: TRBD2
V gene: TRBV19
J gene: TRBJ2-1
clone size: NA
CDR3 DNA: TGTGCCAGTAGGCCCGGGGGGAGCGATGAGCAGTTCTTC
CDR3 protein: CASRPGGSDEQFF

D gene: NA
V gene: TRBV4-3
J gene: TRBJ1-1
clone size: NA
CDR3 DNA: TGCGCCAGCAGCCAAATTGACGGGCTGAGCGCTTTCTTT
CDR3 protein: CASSQIDGLSAFF

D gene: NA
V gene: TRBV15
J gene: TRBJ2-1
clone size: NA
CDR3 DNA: TGTGCCACCAGCAGGGGGGCCGGGGACAATGAGCAGTTCTTC
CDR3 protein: CATSRGAGDNEQFF

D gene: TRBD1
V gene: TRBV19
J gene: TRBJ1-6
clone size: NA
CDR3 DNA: TGTGCCAGTAGTACGCCCCCCGGGACAGGGATCGATTCACCCCTCCACTTT
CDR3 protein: CASSTPPGTGIDSPLHF

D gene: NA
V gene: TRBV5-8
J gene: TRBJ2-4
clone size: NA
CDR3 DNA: TGTGCCAGCAGCTCGCTCGGAGAGGAGGGTGAGGAAAACATTCAGTACTTC
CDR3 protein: CASSSLGEEGEENIQYF